These T cell receptor beta chains were read from a single sample in a study of blood T cell repertoires in COVID-19. Generated by immunoSEQ multiplex PCR, the TCRdb table keeps only in-frame clones and is missing some. The sample has roughly 120,000 clones, around 80% seen once. The sequenced sample consisted of peripheral blood. The receptors here all came from a human donor in a cohort sampled during active or convalescent COVID-19. CDR3s include the opening cysteine and the closing phenylalanine or tryptophan.

TRBJ1-2,TRBV28,CASSFLPGQGYGYTF
TRBJ2-7,TRBV7-2,CASSLGRAGGPYEQYF
TRBJ2-5,TRBV5-4,CASSRQGAPQTQYF
TRBJ1-1,TRBV6-2/TRBV6-3,CASSYGRGNLNTEAFF
TRBJ1-1,TRBV6-6,CASSYRTNAEAFF
TRBJ2-1,TRBV7-3,CASSLEPRLAGPRNNEQFF
TRBJ2-7,TRBV6-6,CASSLRDEQYF
TRBJ2-1,TRBV5-1,CASNSAPTGIDEQFF
TRBJ2-5,TRBV12-3/TRBV12-4,CASSGTGQETQYF
TRBJ2-1,TRBV7-2,CASSKPSGNEQFF
TRBJ1-1,TRBV9,CASSIRQNTEAFF
TRBJ2-7,TRBV7-9,CASSPGLAPREQYF
TRBJ2-7,TRBV3-1/TRBV3-2,CASSRRQGAGSYEQYF
TRBJ2-1,TRBV5-4,CASSRGLAGAQSSYNEQFF
TRBJ2-5,TRBV9,CASSVSTGQGETQYF
TRBJ2-1,TRBV6-6,CASAKEISYNEQFF
TRBJ2-3,TRBV20-1,CSASGSGGSDTQYF
TRBJ1-1,TRBV7-9,CASSLESYSEAFF